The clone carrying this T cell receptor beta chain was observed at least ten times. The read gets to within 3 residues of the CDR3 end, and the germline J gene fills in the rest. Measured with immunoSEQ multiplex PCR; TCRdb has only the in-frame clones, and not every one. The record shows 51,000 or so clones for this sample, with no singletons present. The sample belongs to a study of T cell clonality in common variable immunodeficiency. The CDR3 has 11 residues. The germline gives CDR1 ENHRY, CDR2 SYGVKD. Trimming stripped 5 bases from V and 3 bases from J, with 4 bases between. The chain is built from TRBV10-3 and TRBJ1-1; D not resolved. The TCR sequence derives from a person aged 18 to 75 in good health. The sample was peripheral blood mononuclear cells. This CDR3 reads CAISQDTEAFF. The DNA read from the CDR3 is TGTGCCATCAGTCAGGACACTGAA.